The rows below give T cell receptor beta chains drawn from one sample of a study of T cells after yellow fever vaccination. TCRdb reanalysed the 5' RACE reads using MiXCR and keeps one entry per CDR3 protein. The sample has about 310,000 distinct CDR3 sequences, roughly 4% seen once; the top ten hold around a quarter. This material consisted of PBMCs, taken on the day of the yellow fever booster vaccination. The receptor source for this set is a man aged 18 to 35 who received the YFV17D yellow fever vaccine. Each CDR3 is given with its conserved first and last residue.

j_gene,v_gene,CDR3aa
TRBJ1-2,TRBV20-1,CSATRESRRPRWGLF
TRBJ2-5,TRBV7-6,CAISPGQGQETQYF
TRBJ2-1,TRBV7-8,CASLGPPGNEQFF
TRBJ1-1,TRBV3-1,CASSQEWGATEAFF
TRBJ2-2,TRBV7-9,CASSPGTSPTWELFF
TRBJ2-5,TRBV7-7,CASSSRVQETQYF
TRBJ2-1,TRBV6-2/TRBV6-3,CASSSGRSYNEQFF
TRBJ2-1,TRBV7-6,CASSSNRGNEQFF
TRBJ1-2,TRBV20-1,CSAVLSGGYTF
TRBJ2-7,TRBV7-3,CASSLSSRGLHEQYF
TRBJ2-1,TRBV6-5,CASSRTGFTDEQFF
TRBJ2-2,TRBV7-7,CASASGSGTGELFF
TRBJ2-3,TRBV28,CASKGGGVTDTQYF
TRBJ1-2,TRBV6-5,CASSLHRQTKTNYGYTF
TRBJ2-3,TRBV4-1,CASNSGGGPDTQYF
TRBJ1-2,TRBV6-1,CASSPGGAGNYGYTF
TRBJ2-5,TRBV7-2,CASSLGVLAGGPRETQYF
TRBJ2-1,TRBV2,CASSTLPYNEQFF
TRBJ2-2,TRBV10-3,CAISESAGGPGELFF
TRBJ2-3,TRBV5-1,CASSGQSTDTQYF
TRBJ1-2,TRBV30,CAWSSNRGNSGYTF
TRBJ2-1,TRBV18,CASSPLGAGVYEQFF
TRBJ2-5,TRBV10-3,CAISELEGQGVEETQYF
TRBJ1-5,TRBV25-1,CASSEGGRGNQPQHF
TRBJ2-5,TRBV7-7,CASSSTSGGVGETQYF
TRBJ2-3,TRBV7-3,CASSSDPPDTQYF
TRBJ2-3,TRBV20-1,CSARDGGTQNTQYF
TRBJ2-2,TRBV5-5,CASSLGVPGELFF
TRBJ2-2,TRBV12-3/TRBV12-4,CASSPAGTSGGAGTGELFF
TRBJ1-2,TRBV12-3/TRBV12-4,CASSPSQGVGYTF
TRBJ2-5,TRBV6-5,CASSSPGGETQYF
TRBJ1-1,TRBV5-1,CASSLVGGSMNTEAFF
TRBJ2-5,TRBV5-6,CASSSSAETQYF
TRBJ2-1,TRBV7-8,CASSPSGWWRGDSYNEQFF